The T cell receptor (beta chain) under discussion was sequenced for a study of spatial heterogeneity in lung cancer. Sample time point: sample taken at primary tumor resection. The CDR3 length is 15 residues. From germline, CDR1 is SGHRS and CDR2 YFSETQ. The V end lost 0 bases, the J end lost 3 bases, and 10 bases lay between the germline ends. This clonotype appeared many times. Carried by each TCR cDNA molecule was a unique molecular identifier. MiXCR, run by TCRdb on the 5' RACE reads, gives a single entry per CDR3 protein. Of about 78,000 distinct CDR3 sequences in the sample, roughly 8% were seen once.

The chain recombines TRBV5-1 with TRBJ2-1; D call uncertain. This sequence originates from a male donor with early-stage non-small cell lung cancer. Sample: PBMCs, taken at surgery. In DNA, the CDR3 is TGCGCCAGCAGCTTGGACTCCGCTAACTACAATGAGCAGTTCTTC. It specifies CASSLDSANYNEQFF.